These 26 T cell receptor beta chains originate from one sample sequenced in a study of cytomegalovirus exposure and HLA in healthy donors. Vbeta (60) and Jbeta (13) primers were used in the PCR. Some clones are missing from TCRdb's copy, which holds only in-frame ones; the method was immunoSEQ multiplex PCR. The table shows 60,000 or so clones, with 60% to 80% occurring only once. Sequenced: PBMCs. These receptors were obtained from a female donor in good health and CMV-seronegative.

V usage is TRBV4-1 and J usage is TRBJ2-1, with 11 nucleotides matching TRBD2. CDR1 MGHRA and CDR2 YSYEKL come from the germline V gene. This CDR3 contains 18 residues. Trimming took 0 bases from V and 5 from J; bases not matched to a gene: 9. The CDR3 DNA sequence: TGCGCCAGCAGCCAAGATCCCTCGACTAGCGGGGTACACAATGAGCAGTTCTTC. Protein: CASSQDPSTSGVHNEQFF.

This clone was detected only once. The gene calls are TRBV6-5 and TRBJ2-7, with 7 bases that match TRBD2. Losses at the gene ends were 0 bases for V and 7 bases for J; bases not matched to a gene: 3. This CDR3 has 13 amino acids. Germline V gene data show CDR1 as MNHEY and CDR2 as SVGAGI. DNA for the CDR3: TGTGCCAGCAGTTACTCGGGGGGGGGAGAGCAGTACTTC. This translates into CASSYSGGGEQYF.

This chain links TRBV7-3 with TRBJ2-1; 15 bases line up with TRBD2. CDR1 and CDR2 (germline): SGHTA, FQGTGA. The CDR3 consists of 19 residues. V dropped 0 bases and J dropped 0; count of bases not matched to a gene: 3. The CDR3 sequence: CASSLTGTSGGSSYNEQFF. DNA for the CDR3: TGTGCCAGCAGCTTAACCGGGACTAGCGGGGGGAGCTCCTACAATGAGCAGTTCTTC.

The chain has TRBV7-9 and TRBJ2-7; 11 bases fit TRBD2. Per germline, CDR1 SEHNR and CDR2 FQNEAQ (reference sequence). This CDR3 comprises 16 residues. Trimming cost V 2 bases and J 4 bases; bases outside gene matches: 7. CDR3: CASSLPRTSGLYEQYF. CDR3 nucleotide sequence: TGTGCCAGCAGCTTACCAAGGACTAGCGGGTTGTACGAGCAGTACTTC.

The chain links TRBV5-1 to TRBJ2-3; a weak D match, TRBD1 (7 bases). Deletions cut 3 bases from V and 7 bases from J, with 18 bases between. This CDR3 has 15 residues. The germline V gene has CDR1 SGHRS and CDR2 YFSETQ. CDR3 bases: TGCGCCAGCAGCTCAGGGGGACGGGGGTCGAATACGCAGTATTTT. Protein product: CASSSGGRGSNTQYF.

The CDR3: CASRARTGINEKLFF. The CDR3 coding sequence is TGTGCCAGCAGAGCGAGGACAGGGATTAATGAAAAACTGTTTTTT. The chain joins TRBV28 to TRBJ1-4, with 8 positions matching TRBD1. Germline V gives CDR1 MDHEN, CDR2 SYDVKM. Losses at the gene ends were 6 bases for V and 4 bases for J; bases not matched to a gene: 7. This CDR3 has 15 amino acids.

For the CDR3, the DNA is TGTGCCAGCAGTTCTCGGACTAGCGTGTCCTACGAGCAGTACTTC. It specifies CASSSRTSVSYEQYF. The V gene is TRBV27, the J gene TRBJ2-5, with 9 bases aligning to TRBD2. Near its end, the DNA agrees better with TRBJ2-7, so the J call may be wrong. This CDR3 contains 15 residues. Germline V gives CDR1 MNHEY, CDR2 SMNVEV (reference sequence).

The chain joins TRBV7-8 to TRBJ2-7, with TRBD2 as a possible D gene (6 bases). The CDR3 extends over 13 amino acids. Trimming left V 4 bases short and J 9 bases short, with 16 bases between. Germline V CDR1 and CDR2: SGHVS, FQNEAQ. This CDR3 is CASSSMSGGLQYF. The CDR3 bases are TGTGCCAGCAGCTCCATGTCCGGGGGACTGCAGTACTTC.

This clone appeared a few times. The J gene is TRBJ2-7, the V gene TRBV6-6; unclear D gene. Between the trimmed V and J ends, which lost 6 bases and 3 bases, there was a span of 18 bases. CDR3 size: 15 residues. Germline-derived CDR1 and CDR2 are MNHNY and SVGAGI (reference sequence). The CDR3 loop is CASSRRGQAYYEQYF. CDR3 DNA sequence: TGTGCCAGCAGCCGACGTGGGCAGGCTTACTACGAGCAGTACTTC.

This chain uses TRBV7-2 with TRBJ2-5; D might be TRBD1 (5 bases). Matching the DNA end better, TRBJ2-7 makes the J call doubtful. From germline, CDR1 is SGHTA and CDR2 FQGNSA. The length of the CDR3 is 12 residues. The CDR3 coding sequence is TGTGCCAGCAGCTTTCAGGGTTACGAGCAGTACTTC. This encodes CASSFQGYEQYF.

The chain recombines TRBV10-3 with TRBJ2-5; 11 nucleotides line up with TRBD2. The CDR3 runs 17 residues. Germline assignment: CDR1 ENHRY and CDR2 SYGVKD. The junction had 15 bases not matched to a gene; V was cut back by 8 bases and J by 4 bases. The CDR3 is CAISGGVLAGAAETQYF. CDR3 coding DNA: TGTGCCATCTCGGGGGGAGTACTAGCGGGAGCCGCAGAGACCCAGTACTTC.

This sequence joins TRBV4-2 and TRBJ2-3, with D possibly matching TRBD1 (7 bases). The CDR3 sequence is 16 residues long. The germline V and J ends were trimmed by 4 bases and 2 bases, with 16 bases remaining between them. Per the germline V gene, CDR1 is LGHNA and CDR2 is YNFKEQ. CDR3 nucleotides: TGTGCCAGCAGCCCCGGAGGAGGGGGCACCACAGATACGCAGTATTTT. It yields the protein CASSPGGGGTTDTQYF.

The chain recombines TRBV28 with TRBJ2-5; 10 bases are a match to TRBD2. In germline, CDR1 is MDHEN, CDR2 SYDVKM. This CDR3 spans 17 amino acids. After removal of 6 bases from V and 0 bases from J, the junction contained 10 bases not matched to a gene. CDR3 DNA: TGTGCCAGCAGATCCCATGGGACTAGCGCGTACCAAGAGACCCAGTACTTC. It translates to CASRSHGTSAYQETQYF.

The J gene is TRBJ2-1, the V gene TRBV19; D may be TRBD1 (6 bases). Trimming removed 3 bases from V and 6 bases from J, with 18 bases in between. Per germline, CDR1 LNHDA and CDR2 SQIVND (reference sequence). The CDR3 is made up of 16 amino acids. CDR3 amino acids: CASSIGRQGIVNEQFF. As DNA, the CDR3 is TGTGCCAGTAGTATTGGAAGGCAGGGGATTGTCAATGAGCAGTTCTTC.

The DNA for the CDR3 is TGTGCCAGCAGTGAACAGGGGGCCAATCAGCCCCAGCATTTT. This sequence encodes CASSEQGANQPQHF. The V gene is TRBV2, the J gene TRBJ1-5; 8 nucleotides align to TRBD1. Germline V gene lookup returns CDR1 SNHLY and CDR2 FYNNEI. The length of the CDR3 is 14 residues. Germline trimming cut 2 bases from V and 3 bases from J; bases unmatched to any gene: 0.

The V call is TRBV30, the J call TRBJ1-4; TRBD1 agrees at 7 bases. The CDR3 sequence is 17 residues long. The germline CDR1 and CDR2 sequences are GTSNPN and SVGIG (reference sequence). J lost 8 bases, V lost 0 bases, and 15 bases had no gene match. The CDR3 DNA follows: TGTGCCTGGAGTGTAAATTACTTGGGACAGAGGGGGGAAAAACTGTTTTTT. Encoded protein: CAWSVNYLGQRGEKLFF.

The rearrangement uses TRBV5-1 and TRBJ2-7, with TRBD1 identical over 8 bases. This CDR3 has 13 residues. Trimming cost V 0 bases and J 9 bases; bases outside gene matches: 5. Germline values: CDR1 SGHRS, CDR2 YFSETQ. Here the CDR3 DNA reads TGCGCCAGCAGCTTGGATGGACAGGGTGGGCAGTACTTC. Its translation is CASSLDGQGGQYF.

This clone was observed a few times. One junction end does not reproduce the germline sequence, and a read error may be involved. V is TRBV5-1 and J is TRBJ2-7; 8 positions match TRBD1. The CDR3 totals 16 residues. In germline, CDR1 is SGHRS, CDR2 YFSETQ. The CDR3 spells CASGLSTGGSVYEQYF. In nucleotides, the CDR3 is TGCGCCAGCGGCTTGAGCACAGGGGGGAGTGTCTACGAGCAGTACTTC.

The sample holds one count of this clone. The chain employs TRBV10-3 and TRBJ2-5; TRBD1 aligns across 9 bases. The J call is uncertain, as TRBJ2-7 better fits the DNA end. The V gene's germline CDR1 is ENHRY and CDR2 SYGVKD. This CDR3 is built from 13 residues. Written as DNA, the CDR3 is TGTGCCACAGGACAGGGGAGCTCCTACGAGCAGTACTTC. This translates into CATGQGSSYEQYF.

This clone was seen a single time. The V gene is TRBV2, the J gene TRBJ1-5; D unclear. This CDR3 is built from 11 residues. The ends were cut back, 10 bases at V and 4 bases at J, with 8 bases in the middle. The V gene's germline CDR1 is SNHLY and CDR2 FYNNEI. The CDR3 is CATYENQPQHF. The CDR3 nucleotides are TGTGCCACCTATGAGAATCAGCCCCAGCATTTT.

The chain recombines TRBV7-9 with TRBJ1-2; TRBD1 matches at 11 bases. The CDR3 has 18 amino acids. Germline-derived CDR1 and CDR2 are SEHNR and FQNEAQ (reference sequence). V shed 4 bases and J 7 bases; nucleotides not matched to a gene: 17. In nucleotides, the CDR3 is TGTGCCAGCAGCTCATCCGGGACAGGGGGGGTTCCAGGGGGTGGCTACACCTTC. Encoded protein: CASSSSGTGGVPGGGYTF.

The chain recombines TRBV5-6 with TRBJ1-6; D remains unclear. This CDR3 is 19 amino acids long. V lost 0 bases, J lost 0 bases, and 16 bases lay in between. The V gene's germline CDR1 is SGHDT and CDR2 YYEEEE. As DNA, the CDR3 is TGTGCCAGCAGCTTGGCCGGGGAGTCCCCCCTCTCCTATAATTCACCCCTCCACTTT. It specifies CASSLAGESPLSYNSPLHF.

This chain connects TRBV21-1 to TRBJ2-7; the table gives TRBD2 as D, unverified against the DNA. TRBV21-1 corresponds to a pseudogene. This CDR3 comprises 16 residues. CDR3 in amino acids: CASSKGAREEGTEQYF. The CDR3 region has the DNA TGTGCCAGCAGCAAAGGGGCCCGGGAGGAGGGCACGGAGCAGTACTTC.

This clone has only a few counts. The chain combines TRBV9 with TRBJ1-3; TRBD1 is a possible D gene (5 bases). The CDR3 has 14 amino acids. Germline-derived CDR1 and CDR2 are SGDLS and YYNGEE. Between the trimmed V and J ends, which lost 3 bases and 1 base, there was a span of 8 bases. The CDR3 sequence is CASSGGTSGNTIYF. The CDR3 bases are TGTGCCAGCAGCGGTGGGACTTCTGGAAACACCATATATTTT.

V is TRBV7-2 and J is TRBJ1-1, with D perhaps matching TRBD1 (5 bases). Germline assignment: CDR1 SGHTA and CDR2 FQGNSA. The V and J ends lost 1 base and 4 bases respectively, with 10 bases between them. The CDR3 spans 14 residues. The CDR3 region is CASSLDRWSTEAFF. The CDR3 DNA reads TGTGCCAGCAGCTTAGACAGGTGGAGCACTGAAGCTTTCTTT.

The table lists this clone with a few counts. This chain uses TRBV7-2 with TRBJ2-7, with 9 bases lining up with TRBD2. The CDR3 sequence is 14 residues long. V lost 4 bases and J lost 4; bases outside the gene matches: 5. CDR1 SGHTA and CDR2 FQGNSA come from the germline V gene. For the CDR3, the DNA is TGTGCCAGCAGCTCCAGCGGGGGGTCTTACGAGCAGTACTTC. As protein: CASSSSGGSYEQYF. Full variable domain (missing parts from reference TRBV7-2 and TRBJ2-7): GAGVSQSPSNKVTEKGKDVELRCDPISGHTALYWYRQSLGQGLEFLIYFQGNSAPDKSGLPSDRFSAERTGGSVSTLTIQRTQQEDSAVYLCASSSSGGSYEQYFGPGTRLTVT.